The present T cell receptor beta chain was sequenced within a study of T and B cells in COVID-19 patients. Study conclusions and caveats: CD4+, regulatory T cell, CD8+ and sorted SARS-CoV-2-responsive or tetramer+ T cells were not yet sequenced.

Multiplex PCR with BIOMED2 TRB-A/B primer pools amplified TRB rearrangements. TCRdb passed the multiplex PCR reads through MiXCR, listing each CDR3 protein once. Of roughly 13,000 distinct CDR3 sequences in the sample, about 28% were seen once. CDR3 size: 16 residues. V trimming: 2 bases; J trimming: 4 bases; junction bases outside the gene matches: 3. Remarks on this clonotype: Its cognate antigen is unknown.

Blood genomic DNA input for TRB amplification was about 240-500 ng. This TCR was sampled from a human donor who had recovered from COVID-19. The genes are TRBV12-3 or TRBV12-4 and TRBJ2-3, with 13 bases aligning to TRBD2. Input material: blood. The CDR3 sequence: CASSLWGLAGSDTQYF. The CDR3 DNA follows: TGTGCCAGCAGTTTATGGGGACTAGCGGGATCAGATACGCAGTATTTT.